Listed below are T cell receptor beta chains from one sample, sequenced in a study of blood T cell repertoires in COVID-19. Libraries were prepared by immunoSEQ multiplex PCR; TCRdb keeps only in-frame clonotypes and omits some of them. The repertoire consists of some 270,000 clones, with roughly 90% occurring once and the leading ten covering 2.1%. The source material was peripheral blood. The receptors were gathered from a woman aged 55-69 years with COVID-19, enrolled during active disease. Each CDR3 is given with its conserved first and last residue. A D gene is named only where the DNA matches it firmly. Rows may omit the clone size; those that give it use once, few, many or a size class.

J gene: TRBJ1-6
V gene: TRBV6-5
D gene: NA
clone size: once
CDR3 protein: CASSATLSYNSPLHF
CDR3 DNA: TGTGCCAGCAGCGCGACTTTGTCCTATAATTCACCCCTCCACTTT

J gene: TRBJ2-5
V gene: TRBV14
D gene: TRBD1
clone size: NA
CDR3 protein: CASSPLHLGGVGETQYF
CDR3 DNA: TGTGCCAGCAGCCCCCTACACTTAGGGGGCGTCGGGGAGACCCAGTACTTC

J gene: TRBJ1-6
V gene: TRBV11-2
D gene: NA
clone size: NA
CDR3 protein: CASSPTHRVGNSPLHF
CDR3 DNA: TGTGCCAGCAGCCCCACTCACAGGGTTGGTAATTCACCCCTCCACTTT

J gene: TRBJ2-7
V gene: TRBV5-4
D gene: TRBD1
clone size: once
CDR3 protein: CASSARDRATEQYF
CDR3 DNA: TGTGCCAGCAGCGCCCGGGACAGGGCGACCGAGCAGTACTTC

J gene: TRBJ1-1
V gene: TRBV14
D gene: NA
clone size: NA
CDR3 protein: CASSQVPGGSTEAFF
CDR3 DNA: TGTGCCAGCAGCCAAGTCCCGGGGGGGAGCACTGAAGCTTTCTTT

J gene: TRBJ2-5
V gene: TRBV6-2/TRBV6-3
D gene: NA
clone size: NA
CDR3 protein: CASSWRGQETQYF
CDR3 DNA: TGTGCCAGCAGTTGGCGGGGCCAAGAGACCCAGTACTTC

J gene: TRBJ1-5
V gene: TRBV18
D gene: TRBD1
clone size: NA
CDR3 protein: CASSGGQTSNQPQHF
CDR3 DNA: TGTGCCAGCTCAGGGGGACAGACTAGCAATCAGCCCCAGCATTTT

J gene: TRBJ1-1
V gene: TRBV19
D gene: NA
clone size: NA
CDR3 protein: CASSIGTGLIAFF
CDR3 DNA: TGTGCCAGTAGTATAGGAACAGGTTTAATAGCTTTCTTT

J gene: TRBJ2-2
V gene: TRBV7-2
D gene: TRBD2
clone size: NA
CDR3 protein: CASSTGASGAITGELFF
CDR3 DNA: TGTGCCAGCAGCACGGGGGCTAGCGGGGCCATTACCGGGGAGCTGTTTTTT

J gene: TRBJ2-7
V gene: TRBV4-1
D gene: TRBD2
clone size: NA
CDR3 protein: CASSQDQAGGFSYEQYF
CDR3 DNA: TGCGCCAGCAGCCAAGATCAGGCGGGAGGGTTTTCCTACGAGCAGTACTTC

J gene: TRBJ1-1
V gene: TRBV9
D gene: TRBD1
clone size: NA
CDR3 protein: CASSATNYRGSETEAFF
CDR3 DNA: TGTGCCAGCAGCGCTACAAATTACAGGGGATCGGAGACTGAAGCTTTCTTT

J gene: TRBJ2-2
V gene: TRBV6-2/TRBV6-3
D gene: TRBD1
clone size: once
CDR3 protein: CASSRQGADTGELFF
CDR3 DNA: TGTGCCAGCAGCCGACAGGGGGCCGACACCGGGGAGCTGTTTTTT

J gene: TRBJ1-1
V gene: TRBV4-2
D gene: NA
clone size: NA
CDR3 protein: CASSQVGGRGDTEAFF
CDR3 DNA: TGTGCCAGCAGCCAGGTGGGGGGACGTGGGGACACTGAAGCTTTCTTT

J gene: TRBJ2-3
V gene: TRBV2
D gene: NA
clone size: NA
CDR3 protein: CASRALVSTDTQYF
CDR3 DNA: TGTGCCAGCAGAGCCCTGGTCAGCACAGATACGCAGTATTTT

J gene: TRBJ1-1
V gene: TRBV10-3
D gene: NA
clone size: NA
CDR3 protein: CAISESNRDPMNTEAFF
CDR3 DNA: TGTGCCATCAGTGAGTCGAACAGGGACCCGATGAACACTGAAGCTTTCTTT

J gene: TRBJ1-5
V gene: TRBV20-1
D gene: TRBD1
clone size: NA
CDR3 protein: CSASAGTARQPQHF
CDR3 DNA: TGCAGTGCTAGTGCAGGGACAGCTAGACAGCCCCAGCATTTT

J gene: TRBJ2-1
V gene: TRBV19
D gene: TRBD2
clone size: NA
CDR3 protein: CASRLAGGLNEQFF
CDR3 DNA: TGTGCCAGTCGCCTAGCGGGGGGCCTCAATGAGCAGTTCTTC

J gene: TRBJ1-1
V gene: TRBV9
D gene: TRBD1
clone size: NA
CDR3 protein: CASSVDRVNTEAFF
CDR3 DNA: TGTGCCAGCAGCGTGGACAGGGTGAACACTGAAGCTTTCTTT

J gene: TRBJ1-1
V gene: TRBV5-1
D gene: TRBD1
clone size: NA
CDR3 protein: CASSFGPGTGAANTEAFF
CDR3 DNA: TGCGCCAGCAGCTTTGGTCCCGGGACAGGGGCCGCGAACACTGAAGCTTTCTTT

J gene: TRBJ2-7
V gene: TRBV7-6
D gene: NA
clone size: NA
CDR3 protein: CASSLAGAEQYF
CDR3 DNA: TGTGCCAGCAGCTTAGCGGGCGCCGAGCAGTACTTC

J gene: TRBJ1-4
V gene: TRBV5-6
D gene: NA
clone size: NA
CDR3 protein: CASSLAGINEKLFF
CDR3 DNA: TGTGCCAGCAGCTTGGCGGGAATAAATGAAAAACTGTTTTTT

J gene: TRBJ1-5
V gene: TRBV10-3
D gene: TRBD1
clone size: NA
CDR3 protein: CAISDPGQGAQHF
CDR3 DNA: TGTGCCATCAGTGACCCTGGACAGGGGGCCCAGCATTTT

J gene: TRBJ1-2
V gene: TRBV29-1
D gene: NA
clone size: NA
CDR3 protein: CSVEDRGYRDGYTF
CDR3 DNA: TGCAGCGTTGAAGATCGAGGATACCGAGACGGCTACACCTTC

J gene: TRBJ2-5
V gene: TRBV25-1
D gene: TRBD1
clone size: NA
CDR3 protein: CASSELAGTGQETQYF
CDR3 DNA: TGTGCCAGCAGTGAATTAGCCGGGACAGGGCAAGAGACCCAGTACTTC

J gene: TRBJ2-7
V gene: TRBV4-3
D gene: NA
clone size: NA
CDR3 protein: CASSQEGAGAGSEQYF
CDR3 DNA: TGCGCCAGCAGCCAAGAGGGAGCAGGGGCAGGATCCGAGCAGTACTTC

J gene: TRBJ1-5
V gene: TRBV3-1/TRBV3-2
D gene: NA
clone size: NA
CDR3 protein: CASSQDLGGSQPQHF
CDR3 DNA: TGTGCCAGCAGCCAAGATCTCGGGGGTAGTCAGCCCCAGCATTTT

J gene: TRBJ1-1
V gene: TRBV7-9
D gene: NA
clone size: NA
CDR3 protein: CASSLEAREAFF
CDR3 DNA: TGTGCCAGCAGCTTAGAGGCGCGGGAAGCTTTCTTT

J gene: TRBJ1-5
V gene: TRBV30
D gene: NA
clone size: NA
CDR3 protein: CAWSVSWEGMKGNQPQHF
CDR3 DNA: TGTGCCTGGAGTGTCTCCTGGGAGGGAATGAAGGGCAATCAGCCCCAGCATTTT

J gene: TRBJ1-1
V gene: TRBV7-9
D gene: TRBD1
clone size: few
CDR3 protein: CASSPQGRAHTEAFF
CDR3 DNA: TGTGCCAGCAGCCCACAGGGGCGGGCGCACACTGAAGCTTTCTTT

J gene: TRBJ2-2
V gene: TRBV9
D gene: NA
clone size: once
CDR3 protein: CASSTRGARTGELFF
CDR3 DNA: TGTGCCAGCAGTACACGTGGGGCCCGAACCGGGGAGCTGTTTTTT

J gene: TRBJ1-6
V gene: TRBV7-2
D gene: TRBD1
clone size: few
CDR3 protein: CASSSTGGGNSPLHF
CDR3 DNA: TGTGCCAGCAGCTCCACAGGGGGAGGTAATTCACCCCTCCACTTT

J gene: TRBJ1-6
V gene: TRBV4-3
D gene: TRBD1
clone size: NA
CDR3 protein: CASSQEPSQGGNSPLHF
CDR3 DNA: TGCGCCAGCAGCCAAGAGCCTTCACAGGGGGGCAATTCACCCCTCCACTTT

J gene: TRBJ2-7
V gene: TRBV5-1
D gene: TRBD2
clone size: once
CDR3 protein: CASSLGLAGGISYEQYF
CDR3 DNA: TGCGCCAGCAGCTTGGGGCTAGCGGGGGGAATCAGCTACGAGCAGTACTTC

J gene: TRBJ2-1
V gene: TRBV7-8
D gene: NA
clone size: NA
CDR3 protein: CASSLAESGQFF
CDR3 DNA: TGTGCCAGCAGCTTAGCAGAAAGCGGGCAGTTCTTC

J gene: TRBJ1-2
V gene: TRBV2
D gene: TRBD1
clone size: NA
CDR3 protein: CASSEAGGFGYTF
CDR3 DNA: TGTGCCAGCAGTGAGGCAGGGGGCTTTGGCTACACCTTC

J gene: TRBJ1-2
V gene: TRBV7-8
D gene: TRBD1
clone size: NA
CDR3 protein: CASSLPGDRLGINYGYTF
CDR3 DNA: TGTGCCAGCAGCTTACCCGGGGACAGGTTGGGGATTAACTATGGCTACACCTTC

J gene: TRBJ2-6
V gene: TRBV18
D gene: NA
clone size: NA
CDR3 protein: CASSPRTGTSDSGANVLTF
CDR3 DNA: TGTGCCAGCTCACCACGGACTGGGACATCCGACTCTGGGGCCAACGTCCTGACTTTC